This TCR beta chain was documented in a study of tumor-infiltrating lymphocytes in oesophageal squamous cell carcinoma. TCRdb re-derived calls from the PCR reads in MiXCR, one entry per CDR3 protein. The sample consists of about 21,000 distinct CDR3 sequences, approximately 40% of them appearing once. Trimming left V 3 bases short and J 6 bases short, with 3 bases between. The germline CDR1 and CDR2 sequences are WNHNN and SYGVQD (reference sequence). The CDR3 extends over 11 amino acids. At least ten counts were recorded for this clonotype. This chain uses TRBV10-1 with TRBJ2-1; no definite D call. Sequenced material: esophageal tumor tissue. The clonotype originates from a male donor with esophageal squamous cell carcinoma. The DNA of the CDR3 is TGCGCCAGCAGTGACAGCAATGAGCAGTTCTTC. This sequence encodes CASSDSNEQFF.